This entry lists 30 T cell receptor beta chains sequenced from one sample in a study of T cells after yellow fever vaccination. Each CDR3 protein is one row after TCRdb ran MiXCR on the 5' RACE reads. Of 60,000 to 85,000 distinct CDR3 sequences in the sample, more than 5.5% were seen once. The material was CD8+ T cells sorted from PBMCs, obtained more than 4 days after the first yellow fever vaccination. The receptors here all came from a man younger than 35 who received the YFV17D yellow fever vaccine.

As concerns this clonotype: Being one base from a much bigger clone, this may be a read error. This chain connects TRBV4-1 to TRBJ1-2; no firm D call. Germline CDR1 reads MGHRA; CDR2 reads YSYEKL. This CDR3 is built from 13 residues. V lost 1 base and J 12 bases, leaving 15 bases between the germline ends. CDR3 amino acids: CASSQGDGGIHTF. The CDR3 nucleotides read TGCGCCAGCAGCCAAGGAGATGGAGGGATTCACACCTTC.

This chain uses TRBV5-1 with TRBJ2-3; D is unclear. Germline V gives CDR1 SGHRS, CDR2 YFSETQ. This CDR3 has 14 residues. The V gene lost 5 bases and the J gene lost 2 bases, with 12 bases spanning the gap. The CDR3 nucleotides read TGCGCCAGCAGTGAAACAGAGTACACAGATACGCAGTATTTT. Translation gives CASSETEYTDTQYF.

This clonotype was counted only a few times. The genes are TRBV7-2 and TRBJ2-5; 8 bases agree with TRBD2. The ends lost 0 bases at V and 3 bases at J; junction bases unmatched: 9. The CDR3 is made up of 17 amino acids. The germline CDR1 and CDR2 sequences are SGHTA and FQGNSA. CDR3: CASSLAERGRAKETQYF. DNA of the CDR3: TGTGCCAGCAGCTTAGCGGAGCGGGGGCGGGCCAAAGAGACCCAGTACTTC.

Only a few counts were recorded for this clonotype. The V call is TRBV28, the J call TRBJ1-1; a weak D match, TRBD1 (5 bases). The CDR3 length is 15 residues. Trimming removed 1 base from V and 0 bases from J, with 9 bases in between. Germline loops: CDR1 MDHEN, CDR2 SYDVKM. The chain's CDR3 is CASSLYRGLNTEAFF. The CDR3, as DNA: TGTGCCAGCAGTTTATATCGGGGCCTGAACACTGAAGCTTTCTTT.

There are many counts of this clonotype. The gene calls are TRBV4-1 and TRBJ2-3; D not resolved. V lost 4 bases and J lost 1, with 12 bases in between. The CDR3 totals 15 residues. Germline V lookup: CDR1 MGHRA, CDR2 YSYEKL. This chain's CDR3 is CASSPRWVGTDTQYF. CDR3 nucleotide sequence: TGCGCCAGCAGCCCGAGGTGGGTGGGCACAGATACGCAGTATTTT.

The CDR3 loop reads CATLAGADEQFF. CDR3 coding DNA: TGTGCCACCCTAGCGGGGGCAGATGAGCAGTTCTTC. The chain has TRBV6-5 and TRBJ2-1, with TRBD2 matching over 10 bases. The CDR3 runs to 12 residues. Germline lookup yields CDR1 MNHEY and CDR2 SVGAGI. The ends lost 10 bases at V and 8 bases at J; junction bases unmatched: 5.

This clonotype was seen at least ten times. Here the CDR3 DNA reads TGTGCCAGCAGCCCGTCGGGGGAGACCCAGTACTTC. It specifies CASSPSGETQYF. This rearrangement joins TRBV12-3 or TRBV12-4 to TRBJ2-5; D is possibly TRBD2 (5 bases). V dropped 6 bases and J dropped 5 bases, with 10 bases sitting between them. This CDR3 has 12 amino acids.

This chain links TRBV6-1 with TRBJ2-5; perhaps TRBD1 as D (6 bases). The CDR3 runs 14 residues. From germline, CDR1 is MNHNS and CDR2 SASEGT. V lost 6 bases and J 2 bases, leaving 13 bases between the germline ends. The CDR3 loop reads CASSPDSLQETQYF. The CDR3 nucleotides are TGTGCCAGCAGCCCGGACAGCTTACAAGAGACCCAGTACTTC.

This clonotype turned up a few times. The CDR3 reads CASSFRSRLAGAANTGELFF. CDR3 in DNA: TGTGCCAGCAGTTTCCGGTCGAGGCTAGCGGGGGCCGCGAACACCGGGGAGCTGTTTTTT. The chain is built from TRBV28 and TRBJ2-2; 10 bases align to TRBD2. Looked up from germline, CDR1 is MDHEN and CDR2 is SYDVKM. J lost 0 bases, V lost 3 bases, and 13 bases had no gene match. The CDR3 is made up of 20 amino acids.

This clonotype was seen many times. DNA of the CDR3: TGTGCCAGCAGCTCCCTGACGTCAAGTCAGTACTTC. It translates to CASSSLTSSQYF. The gene calls are TRBV5-6 and TRBJ2-7; D unresolved. The germline CDR1 and CDR2 sequences are SGHDT and YYEEEE. The CDR3 has 12 amino acids. Trimming took 3 bases from V and 10 from J, leaving 14 bases between them. The full variable domain, with the rest looked up from reference TRBV5-6 and TRBJ2-7, is DAGVTQSPTHLIKTRGQQVTLRCSPKSGHDTVSWYQQALGQGPQFIFQYYEEEERQRGNFPDRFSGHQFPNYSSELNVNALLLGDSALYLCASSSLTSSQYFGPGTRLTVT.

This clonotype has a count of ten or more. The chain is built from TRBV28 and TRBJ2-1, with 7 nucleotides matching TRBD2. V dropped 8 bases and J dropped 0; count of bases not matched to a gene: 4. The CDR3 loop spans 14 amino acids. In germline, CDR1 is MDHEN, CDR2 SYDVKM. CDR3 sequence: CASSTSASYNEQFF. The DNA of the CDR3 is TGTGCCAGCTCCACTAGCGCCTCCTACAATGAGCAGTTCTTC.

The CDR3 spells CASRLSGASTDTQYF. As DNA, the CDR3 is TGTGCCAGCAGGCTTAGCGGGGCTAGCACAGATACGCAGTATTTT. The gene calls are TRBV12-3 or TRBV12-4 and TRBJ2-3; 8 bases fit TRBD2. The V gene end was trimmed by 6 bases and the J gene end by 0 bases; junction bases not matched to a gene: 5. The CDR3 is 15 residues long.

The genes are TRBV10-2 and TRBJ2-7; D may correspond to TRBD1 or TRBD2 (5 bases each). The CDR3 runs to 14 residues. V was clipped by 7 bases and J by 1 base, with 14 bases between them. Germline loops: CDR1 WSHSY, CDR2 SAAADI. The CDR3 nucleotides are TGCGCCAGCAATCCGGGACCCGGATCCTACGAGCAGTACGTC. This translates into CASNPGPGSYEQYV.

The chain couples TRBV6-2 or TRBV6-3 to TRBJ2-7; perhaps TRBD1 as D (6 bases). The germline V gene has CDR1 MNHEY and CDR2 SVGEGT. Trimming removed 5 bases at V and 3 bases at J, with 17 bases between. The CDR3 has 15 residues. CDR3 nucleotides: TGTGCCAGCAGTAACCAGGGGAAAGACCTCTACGAGCAGTACTTC. Protein product: CASSNQGKDLYEQYF.

In its sample, this clonotype was seen a few times. The chain couples TRBV5-1 to TRBJ1-1; unclear D gene. The germline CDR1 and CDR2 sequences are SGHRS and YFSETQ. The ends were cut back, 4 bases at V and 3 bases at J, with 10 bases in the middle. The CDR3 spans 13 residues. The CDR3: CASSPEWDTEAFF. The CDR3 DNA sequence: TGCGCCAGCAGCCCCGAATGGGACACTGAAGCTTTCTTT.

In its sample, this clonotype was seen a few times. The V gene is TRBV7-9, the J gene TRBJ1-1, with 9 nucleotides matching TRBD1. V lost 5 bases to trimming and J lost 3 bases; unmatched junction nucleotides: 4. Germline V gene sequence: CDR1 SEHNR, CDR2 FQNEAQ (reference sequence). There are 14 residues in the CDR3. DNA of the CDR3: TGTGCCAGCAGCCTGGACAGGGGTGACACTGAAGCTTTCTTT. Residues: CASSLDRGDTEAFF.

This CDR3 is CASSIGLIDSFHYGYTF. As DNA, the CDR3 is TGTGCCAGTAGTATTGGTCTGATCGACTCTTTCCACTATGGCTACACCTTC. J is TRBJ1-2 and V is TRBV19; D not certain. Trimming shortened V by 3 bases and J by 3 bases, and 20 bases separated the two germline ends. The CDR3 covers 17 residues. Germline V CDR1 and CDR2: LNHDA, SQIVND (reference sequence).

In this sample, this clonotype turned up a few times. The CDR3 DNA is TGTGCCAGCAGCTTAGGTTGGGGACAGAACACTGAAGCTTTCTTT. Amino acid sequence: CASSLGWGQNTEAFF. This chain connects TRBV7-9 to TRBJ1-1, with D perhaps matching TRBD1 (6 bases). The CDR3 extends over 15 amino acids. V lost 1 base and J lost 1, with 10 bases in between. Germline V gene data show CDR1 as SEHNR and CDR2 as FQNEAQ (reference sequence).

The chain uses TRBV4-2 and TRBJ2-2, with D uncertain. Germline CDR1 reads LGHNA; CDR2 reads YNFKEQ. The CDR3 runs 16 residues. Between the trimmed V and J ends, which lost 0 bases and 0 bases, there was a span of 8 bases. CDR3 in amino acids: CASSQETGTNTGELFF. In DNA, the CDR3 is TGTGCCAGCAGCCAAGAGACCGGCACGAACACCGGGGAGCTGTTTTTT.

As regards this clonotype: The junction differs from germline at one of its ends, possibly a read error. V usage is TRBV2 and J usage is TRBJ2-5; 9 nucleotides agree with TRBD2. CDR3 length: 18 amino acids. The germline CDR1 and CDR2 sequences are SNHLY and FYNNEI. CDR3 in DNA: TGTGCCTGCAGCACCCCCCGCCAGCGGGGGGCCGAAGGGGAGACCCAGTACTTC. This codes for CACSTPRQRGAEGETQYF.

The chain carries TRBV21-1 and TRBJ1-6. TRBV21-1 is tagged as a pseudogene. The CDR3 is made up of 16 amino acids. In DNA form, the CDR3 reads TGTGCCAGCAGCTCCATGTGGCAGAAGACCAATTCACCCCTCCACTTT. Translation gives CASSSMWQKTNSPLHF.

This clonotype has only a few counts. The rearrangement uses TRBV20-1 and TRBJ2-3; no firm D call. Trimming cost V 6 bases and J 1 base, with 14 bases left between them. The CDR3 spans 14 residues. Germline lookup yields CDR1 DFQATT and CDR2 SNEGSKA (reference sequence). The DNA of the CDR3 is TGCAGTGCACCGGTGCAAGGGCGCACAGATACGCAGTATTTT. Translating gives CSAPVQGRTDTQYF.

The sample holds a few counts of this clonotype. The gene calls are TRBV9 and TRBJ1-1; 8 bases are a match to TRBD1. Unmatched junction bases numbered 9, after V lost 5 bases and J lost 3 bases. Germline V gene sequence: CDR1 SGDLS, CDR2 YYNGEE. This CDR3 region has 15 residues. DNA of the CDR3: TGTGCCAGCAGTCGGACAGGGAACGGCGACACTGAAGCTTTCTTT. Protein: CASSRTGNGDTEAFF.

This clonotype has at least ten counts. The chain employs TRBV7-3 and TRBJ2-1; TRBD2 is a possible D gene (6 bases). The CDR3 extends over 16 amino acids. Deletions cut 6 bases from V and 4 bases from J, with 19 bases between. Germline V lookup: CDR1 SGHTA, CDR2 FQGTGA. DNA of the CDR3: TGTGCCAGCAGTCCCACACCGGGACTGACGTACAATGAGCAGTTCTTC. It is translated as CASSPTPGLTYNEQFF. Variable domain in full (rest from reference TRBV7-3 and TRBJ2-1): GAGVSQTPSNKVTEKGKYVELRCDPISGHTALYWYRQSLGQGPEFLIYFQGTGAADDSGLPNDRFFAVRPEGSVSTLKIQRTERGDSAVYLCASSPTPGLTYNEQFFGPGTRLTVL.

There are a few counts of this clonotype. The V gene is TRBV19, the J gene TRBJ1-1; TRBD1 might be the D (5 bases). The V gene lost 9 bases and the J gene lost 0 bases, with 17 bases spanning the gap. Germline lookup yields CDR1 LNHDA and CDR2 SQIVND (reference sequence). The CDR3 runs to 15 residues. CDR3 sequence: CASKLSGTLNTEAFF. The CDR3 DNA reads as TGTGCCAGCAAGTTAAGCGGGACCTTGAACACTGAAGCTTTCTTT.

Ten or more counts support this clonotype. The V call is TRBV5-1, the J call TRBJ2-3, with TRBD2 identical over 16 bases. Germline V gene lookup returns CDR1 SGHRS and CDR2 YFSETQ. The junction had 7 bases not matched to a gene; V was cut back by 4 bases and J by 5 bases. There are 17 residues in the CDR3. In nucleotides, the CDR3 is TGCGCCAGCAGCCCGGGACTAGCGGGGGGGCGAGGAGATACGCAGTATTTT. Protein product: CASSPGLAGGRGDTQYF.

In this sample, this clonotype turned up many times. This chain joins TRBV27 and TRBJ1-1, with 7 bases lining up with TRBD1. There are 15 residues in the CDR3. In germline, CDR1 is MNHEY, CDR2 SMNVEV (reference sequence). V was clipped by 6 bases and J by 6 bases; unmatched bases: 13. The CDR3 spells CASSLEATGVPEAFF. Here the CDR3 DNA reads TGTGCCAGCAGCCTTGAAGCAACAGGGGTACCTGAAGCTTTCTTT.

Details on this clonotype: This may be a read error: a much more frequent sequence differs by one nucleotide. CDR3 amino acids: CASSSPPHETQYF. DNA of the CDR3: TGTGCCAGCAGCTCCCCACCCCACGAGACCCAGTACTTC. The chain has TRBV7-2 and TRBJ2-5; no clear D. CDR1 and CDR2 from the germline V gene are SGHTA and FQGNSA. The CDR3 totals 13 residues. V lost 4 bases, J lost 5 bases, and 11 bases lay in between.

This clonotype has at least ten counts. The chain is built from TRBV5-5 and TRBJ2-1; D is possibly TRBD1 or TRBD2 (6 bases each). The CDR3 runs 15 residues. Per the germline V gene, CDR1 is SGHKS and CDR2 is YYEKEE (reference sequence). V gave up 2 bases and J gave up 2 bases, with 11 bases separating them. This chain's CDR3 is CASSFEGGPYNEQFF. The CDR3, as DNA: TGTGCCAGCAGCTTCGAGGGGGGACCCTACAATGAGCAGTTCTTC.

The V call is TRBV6-5, the J call TRBJ2-2; perhaps TRBD2 as D (6 bases). The CDR3 contains 18 residues. V was pared by 2 bases and J by 2 bases, with 18 bases between. Germline CDR1 is MNHEY and CDR2 is SVGAGI. The DNA for the CDR3 is TGTGCCAGCAGTTACAGGAGTAGCGGACAACTAAACACCGGGGAGCTGTTTTTT. This gives the protein CASSYRSSGQLNTGELFF.